This is a list of T cell receptor beta chains from one sample in a study of tumor-infiltrating lymphocytes in primary liver carcinoma. TCRdb called the multiplex PCR reads again in MiXCR, with one record for every CDR3 protein. There are more than 85,000 distinct CDR3 sequences in the sample; 82% occur only once, and approximately 20% lies in the top ten. Input material: liver tumor tissue from sampling region 3. The receptor source for this set is a man aged 35-49 years with primary liver carcinoma and hepatitis B virus infection. CDR3s include the opening cysteine and the closing phenylalanine or tryptophan. D genes are given only for firm matches. Not all rows give a size; the values are once, few, many and, for expanded clones, a class.

>NA|14|TRBV6-6|NA|TRBJ2-3
CASSYTTITDTHYF
TGTGCCAGCAGTTACACGACTATAACAGATACGCACTATTTT
>NA|13|TRBV4-1|NA|TRBJ2-7
CVSSQDGQDEQCF
TGCGTCAGCAGCCAAGATGGTCAGGACGAGCAGTGCTTC
>NA|17|TRBV6-2/TRBV6-3|NA|TRBJ2-7
CASCNRREGDLSYEQYF
TGTGCCAGCTGTAACAGGAGGGAAGGAGATCTCTCCTACGAGCAGTACTTC
>NA|16|TRBV5-6|TRBD2|TRBJ2-1
CASSPSGSGSDNEQFF
TGTGCCAGCAGCCCCTCTGGGAGCGGGAGTGACAATGAGCAGTTCTTC
>NA|15|TRBV4-1|TRBD2|TRBJ2-3
CVSRVSSGRTDTQYF
TGCGTCAGCAGGGTCAGTAGCGGGAGGACAGATACGCAGTATTTT
>NA|13|TRBV28|NA|TRBJ1-2
CASSLLTDYSHTF
TGTGCCAGCAGTTTGCTCACAGACTATAGCCACACCTTC
>NA|14|TRBV12-3/TRBV12-4|NA|TRBJ2-3
CTSSLEQGSDKQYF
TGTACCAGCAGTTTAGAGCAGGGGTCAGATAAGCAGTATTTT
>NA|17|TRBV4-3|TRBD1|TRBJ1-3
CASSQAPGQAAGNTIHF
TGCGCCAGCAGCCAAGCACCGGGACAGGCGGCTGGAAACACCATACATTTT
>NA|14|TRBV10-2|NA|TRBJ1-2
CDSSEQDANYDYTF
TGCGACAGCAGTGAACAGGATGCAAACTATGACTACACCTTC
>many|13|TRBV2|TRBD1|TRBJ2-1
CASSASRGHEQFF
TGTGCCAGCAGTGCTTCGAGGGGGCATGAGCAGTTCTTC
>few|14|TRBV7-9|NA|TRBJ2-1
CASSLESSRSEQFF
TGTGCCAGCAGCTTAGAATCTAGTCGGTCTGAGCAGTTCTTC
>medium-sized|13|TRBV11-1|NA|TRBJ2-1
CASSVGLNNEQFF
TGTGCCAGCAGCGTTGGCCTGAACAATGAGCAGTTCTTC
>few|14|TRBV29-1|NA|TRBJ2-1
CSVQVGNSYNEQFF
TGCAGCGTCCAAGTGGGAAACTCCTACAATGAGCAGTTTTTC
>NA|13|TRBV11-1|NA|TRBJ1-2
CASSLVYNNDYTF
TGTGCCAGCAGCTTGGTCTATAACAATGACTACACCTTC
>many|14|TRBV5-1|NA|TRBJ2-3
CASSFNDSPDTQYF
TGCGCCAGCAGCTTTAATGACAGTCCGGATACGCAGTATTTT
>NA|15|TRBV6-6|TRBD2|TRBJ2-7
CASSSTSEYIYEQYF
TGTGCCAGCAGTTCTACTAGCGAATATATCTACGAGCAGTACTTC
>few|16|TRBV28|NA|TRBJ2-4
CASRPALGLAKNIHYF
TGTGCCAGCAGGCCCGCGTTAGGGCTAGCCAAAAACATTCATTACTTC
>NA|14|TRBV11-2|NA|TRBJ2-1
CASTPDGDYNEQFF
TGTGCCAGCACTCCCGATGGCGACTACAATGAGCAGTTCTTC
>NA|14|TRBV5-1|NA|TRBJ1-5
CASSLDAGNEPQHF
TGCGCTAGCAGCTTGGACGCGGGGAATGAGCCCCAGCATTTT
>NA|13|TRBV6-6|NA|TRBJ1-1
CASSTRGTSEGFF
TGTGCCAGCAGCACAAGGGGGACTAGTGAAGGTTTCTTT
>few|15|TRBV4-1|NA|TRBJ1-1
CASSHPGRLSTEAFF
TGCGCCAGCAGCCATCCGGGCAGGTTGAGCACTGAAGCTTTCTTT
>NA|15|TRBV29-1|NA|TRBJ1-1
CSVAPGWGMNSEASF
TGCAGCGTCGCCCCTGGGTGGGGGATGAACTCTGAAGCTTCCTTT
>NA|14|TRBV6-5|NA|TRBJ2-1
CAGSPMSSYNEQFF
TGTGCCGGCAGCCCTATGAGCTCCTACAATGAGCAGTTTTTC
>NA|13|TRBV12-3/TRBV12-4|NA|TRBJ2-5
CTSSRSGTETHYF
TGTACCAGTAGCCGAAGCGGGACAGAGACCCACTACTTC
>NA|13|TRBV24-1|TRBD2|TRBJ2-1
CAISVLPGGEQFF
TGTGCCATTAGTGTCCTCCCGGGGGGTGAGCAGTTCTTC
>NA|13|TRBV12-3/TRBV12-4|NA|TRBJ1-2
CSSSYGPRRGYTF
TGTTCCAGCAGCTATGGACCCCGGCGGGGTTACACCTTC
>NA|15|TRBV7-2|TRBD1|TRBJ1-6
CASSPRDRDNSPLHF
TGTGCCAGCAGCCCCCGGGACAGGGATAATTCACCCCTCCACTTT
>NA|14|TRBV9|NA|TRBJ2-3
CASSVAMEGGTHYF
TGTGCCAGCAGCGTAGCAATGGAGGGGGGTACGCATTATTTT
>NA|12|TRBV5-1|NA|TRBJ2-5
CASSLEGEAQYF
TGCGCCAGCAGCTTGGAGGGAGAGGCCCAGTACTTC
>few|11|TRBV29-1|NA|TRBJ2-1
CSVELYNEQFF
TGCAGCGTTGAACTCTACAATGAGCAGTTCTTC
>NA|15|TRBV6-6|TRBD1|TRBJ2-7
CANSQRQGPFYEQYF
TGTGCCAACAGTCAGCGACAGGGACCATTCTACGAGCAGTACTTC
>once|12|TRBV29-1|NA|TRBJ2-7
CSVAYSVYEQHF
TGCAGCGTTGCCTACTCAGTCTACGAGCAGCACTTC
>NA|15|TRBV29-1|TRBD1|TRBJ2-5
CSVEANRGRSETQYF
TGTAGCGTTGAAGCGAACAGGGGGCGATCAGAGACCCAGTACTTC
>once|11|TRBV29-1|NA|TRBJ2-1
CSGLSGDEQSF
TGCAGCGGTTTGAGCGGCGATGAACAGTCCTTC
>NA|12|TRBV29-1|TRBD2|TRBJ2-1
CSVPSGSHEHFF
TGCAGCGTCCCTAGCGGGAGTCATGAGCACTTCTTC